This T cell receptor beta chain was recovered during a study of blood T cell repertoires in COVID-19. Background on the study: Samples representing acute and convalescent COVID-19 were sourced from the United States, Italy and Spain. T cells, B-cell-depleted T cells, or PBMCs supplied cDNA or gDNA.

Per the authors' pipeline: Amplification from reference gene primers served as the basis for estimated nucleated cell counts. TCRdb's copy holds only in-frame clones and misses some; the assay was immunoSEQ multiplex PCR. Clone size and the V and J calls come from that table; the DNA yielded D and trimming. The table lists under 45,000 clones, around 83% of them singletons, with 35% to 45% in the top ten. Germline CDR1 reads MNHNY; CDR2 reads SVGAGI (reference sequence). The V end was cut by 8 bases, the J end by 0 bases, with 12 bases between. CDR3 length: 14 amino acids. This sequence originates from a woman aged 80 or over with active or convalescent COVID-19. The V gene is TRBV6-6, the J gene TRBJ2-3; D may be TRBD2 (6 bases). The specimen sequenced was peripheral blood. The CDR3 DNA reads TGTGCCAGCCTTAGCGGACCTAGCACAGATACGCAGTATTTT. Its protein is CASLSGPSTDTQYF.